The rows below give T cell receptor beta chains drawn from one sample of a study of blood T cell repertoires in COVID-19. Data came from immunoSEQ multiplex PCR; TCRdb stores just in-frame clones and leaves some out. The sample carries 290,000 or so clones, approximately 90% recorded once. Sequencing input: peripheral blood. These receptor sequences come from a woman under 40 with COVID-19, enrolled during active disease. Both conserved end residues are trimmed from each CDR3. Each record gives: V gene, D gene, J gene, CDR3 protein. D genes are given only for firm matches.

TRBV5-4	.	TRBJ2-1	ASSLKSSYNEQF
TRBV24-1	TRBD2	TRBJ2-5	ATSDPQAGEGETQY
TRBV27	TRBD1	TRBJ1-5	ASSFQAGGFQPQH
TRBV9	.	TRBJ1-1	ASSQDRHTEAF
TRBV3-1/TRBV3-2	.	TRBJ2-3	ASSQEIAAVLNTQY
TRBV19	.	TRBJ2-5	ASSIPRQGAPGGTQY
TRBV5-6	TRBD1	TRBJ1-1	ASSWDRGLTEAF
TRBV5-4	.	TRBJ2-3	ASGLMGGNSDTQY
TRBV3-1/TRBV3-2	.	TRBJ1-1	ASSQGRDTEAF
TRBV25-1	.	TRBJ1-1	ASSELVTGNTEAF
TRBV11-2	TRBD1	TRBJ1-4	ASSSDRGVEKLF
TRBV7-3	TRBD1	TRBJ1-2	ASSTDGTGGYGYT
TRBV15	.	TRBJ2-2	ATSRYQTSPVWSPGELF
TRBV10-2	TRBD1	TRBJ1-1	ASSERDRNTEAF
TRBV5-1	TRBD2	TRBJ2-7	ASSLYLAGVNEQY
TRBV5-1	.	TRBJ2-2	ASGSGDIGELF
TRBV19	.	TRBJ2-2	ASVQKAPGTGELF
TRBV5-1	.	TRBJ2-7	ASSLMRETYEQY
TRBV5-1	TRBD2	TRBJ2-3	ASSLWGGFTDTQY
TRBV6-6	TRBD1	TRBJ1-3	ASSYHRGQGNTIY
TRBV5-5	TRBD1	TRBJ1-1	ASRPQGGLNTEAF
TRBV4-1	TRBD1	TRBJ1-2	ASSQTGGFLYGYT
TRBV7-2	.	TRBJ2-7	ASSLEGGRGFSYEQY
TRBV5-1	TRBD1	TRBJ1-1	ASSPGQGARWNTEAF
TRBV28	.	TRBJ1-1	ASSWGGHREAF
TRBV6-5	.	TRBJ2-7	ASSYSAGATYEQY
TRBV5-1	.	TRBJ1-2	ASSLWDTSYGYT
TRBV9	.	TRBJ2-7	ASSVATGTYEQY
TRBV4-1	TRBD1	TRBJ1-2	ASSQGSQGQIYGYT
TRBV5-1	TRBD1	TRBJ1-2	ASSPTGGNYGYT
TRBV7-7	TRBD1	TRBJ2-1	ASSPGTGGYNEQF
TRBV9	TRBD1	TRBJ1-2	ASIPGQGFGGYT
TRBV2	TRBD2	TRBJ2-7	ASSETSGTYEQY
TRBV9	TRBD1	TRBJ1-1	ASSVGVLQGAGAEAF
TRBV18	.	TRBJ1-1	ASSPNTGNTEAF
TRBV19	.	TRBJ1-1	ASSPDIRGFEAF
TRBV29-1	TRBD1	TRBJ2-3	SAPGQGTTDTQY
TRBV28	TRBD1	TRBJ1-5	ASSWSGTGAFQPQH
TRBV10-1	.	TRBJ1-2	ASSESRLRGYT
TRBV12-3/TRBV12-4	.	TRBJ2-5	ASSSTNQETQY
TRBV19	.	TRBJ2-7	ASSPSLISPIEQY
TRBV28	TRBD1	TRBJ1-5	ASKSTGGGGRKQPQH
TRBV13	TRBD2	TRBJ2-7	ASKRLAGNKNEQY
TRBV7-9	TRBD2	TRBJ2-7	ASSLGRAGAHEQY
TRBV19	.	TRBJ1-5	ASSMRRGQPQH
TRBV14	.	TRBJ2-7	ASSSQGSYEQY
TRBV27	.	TRBJ2-1	ASRLGSLSYNEQF
TRBV3-1/TRBV3-2	.	TRBJ2-1	ASSLTYGTPYNEQF
TRBV6-5	.	TRBJ1-4	ASRPGGSEKLF
TRBV27	.	TRBJ2-7	ASSLGQLYEQY
TRBV5-1	TRBD2	TRBJ2-3	ASSLASGRIDTQY
TRBV24-1	.	TRBJ1-6	ATSDLGGDSYNSPLH
TRBV19	.	TRBJ1-1	ASRTGQRQNTEAF
TRBV15	.	TRBJ1-5	ATSSLPRSDQPQH
TRBV13	TRBD2	TRBJ2-5	ASSLGLAGAIQETQY
TRBV6-2/TRBV6-3	TRBD1	TRBJ2-4	ASSLTGPLAKNIQY